This TCR beta chain came from a study of T cells in Graves' hyperthyroidism and ophthalmopathy. Study-wide results and limits: Blood also carried most thyroid clonotypes expanded above 0.001.

The investigators amplified TCR beta CDR3 regions from RNA transcripts. In the first-round RT-PCR of the TCR CDR3, the HTBI primer set was used. TCRdb re-analysed the multiplex PCR reads in MiXCR, keeping a single row per CDR3 protein. The data contain roughly 350,000 distinct CDR3 sequences, about an eighth of them singletons. Disease duration was under 3 months in the ophthalmopathy patients, who also had a Clinical Activity Score of at least 3 and a NOSPECS grade of at least 4. Extraction of PBMCs used about 9.2 ml of fresh peripheral blood. This clonotype was observed many times. The target antigen is unknown. The CDR3 is 15 residues long. V lost 1 base and J lost 0, with 6 bases in between.

Sequences were obtained from blood. This TCR was sampled from a woman in her 40s with Graves' ophthalmopathy. The chain recombines TRBV12-3 or TRBV12-4 with TRBJ2-2, with TRBD2 as a possible D gene (6 bases). CDR3 amino acids: CASSLGGANTGELFF. In nucleotides, the CDR3 is TGTGCCAGCAGTTTAGGGGGGGCGAACACCGGGGAGCTGTTTTTT.